The 30 T cell receptor beta chains reported below all come from one sample, sequenced in a study of control samples from healthy donors and cancer patients. Produced via immunoSEQ multiplex PCR; TCRdb's table is partial and in-frame only. The sample lists tens of thousands of clones; 70% to 90% were seen once. Material for sequencing was PBMCs. The receptors originated from a woman aged 60-75 years with lung cancer.

This clone was counted a single time. The rearrangement joins TRBV2 to TRBJ2-7; 10 bases align to TRBD2. Looked up from germline, CDR1 is SNHLY and CDR2 is FYNNEI. This CDR3 comprises 13 residues. With V trimmed by 2 bases and J by 9 bases, 4 bases remained unmatched. CDR3 in DNA: TGTGCCAGCAGTGAACTAGCGGGAGCCCCGCAGTACTTC. It translates to CASSELAGAPQYF.

The chain links TRBV27 to TRBJ2-7, with 8 positions matching TRBD1. CDR3 size: 13 residues. CDR1 is MNHEY, CDR2 SMNVEV, per germline (reference sequence). V trimming: 5 bases; J trimming: 7 bases; junction bases outside the gene matches: 7. CDR3 in amino acids: CASSLDRGWEQYF. The CDR3 DNA reads as TGTGCCAGCAGTCTCGACAGGGGATGGGAGCAGTACTTC.

This clone was counted once. V and J are TRBV2 and TRBJ2-7; 8 bases fit TRBD1. Looked up from germline, CDR1 is SNHLY and CDR2 is FYNNEI. The V gene end was trimmed by 9 bases and the J gene end by 1 base; junction bases not matched to a gene: 11. The CDR3 consists of 15 residues. The CDR3 here is CASEGPGQVSYEQYF. CDR3 sequence (DNA): TGTGCCAGTGAAGGACCGGGACAGGTATCCTACGAGCAGTACTTC.

The chain recombines TRBV4-3 with TRBJ2-2; 8 bases agree with TRBD2. The CDR3 consists of 20 residues. Per germline, CDR1 LGHNA and CDR2 YSLEER. V shed 4 bases and J 2 bases; nucleotides not matched to a gene: 18. The CDR3 loop reads CASSPWRLAGPESNTGELFF. Written as DNA, the CDR3 is TGCGCCAGCAGCCCCTGGCGGCTAGCGGGTCCCGAGAGTAACACCGGGGAGCTGTTTTTT.

The CDR3 protein is CASSLDLAGVYTDTQYF. The CDR3 DNA reads TGTGCCAGCAGCTTAGATCTAGCGGGAGTTTATACAGATACGCAGTATTTT. The chain recombines TRBV7-9 with TRBJ2-3, with 10 bases fitting TRBD2. The J segment lost 3 bases and the V segment lost 1 base, leaving 7 bases of the junction unmatched. This CDR3 is 17 amino acids long. Germline CDR1 reads SEHNR; CDR2 reads FQNEAQ (reference sequence). Looking up the rest from reference TRBV7-9 and TRBJ2-3 gives the full variable domain: DTGVSQNPRHKITKRGQNVTFRCDPISEHNRLYWYRQTLGQGPEFLTYFQNEAQLEKSRLLSDRFSAERPKGSFSTLEIQRTEQGDSAMYLCASSLDLAGVYTDTQYFGPGTRLTVL.

The chain joins TRBV27 to TRBJ2-1; D call uncertain. CDR3 length: 15 residues. Germline lookup yields CDR1 MNHEY and CDR2 SMNVEV (reference sequence). V was pared by 5 bases and J by 8 bases, with 19 bases between. This chain's CDR3 is CASSPPPDLKDEQFF. DNA for the CDR3: TGTGCCAGCAGTCCACCCCCGGACCTTAAGGATGAGCAGTTCTTC.

The chain recombines TRBV3-1 (or the pseudogene TRBV3-2) with TRBJ2-5; D gene uncertain. Trimming took 0 bases from V and 5 from J, leaving 13 bases between them. Germline V gives CDR1 LGHDT, CDR2 YNNKEL (reference sequence). This CDR3 is 15 amino acids long. The CDR3 is CASSQETTLGETQYF. For the CDR3, the DNA is TGTGCCAGCAGCCAAGAAACGACCCTCGGGGAGACCCAGTACTTC.

The gene calls are TRBV5-6 and TRBJ2-1; D may match TRBD1 or TRBD2 (6 bases each). Trimming removed 4 bases from V and 8 bases from J, with 22 bases in between. Germline V gene lookup returns CDR1 SGHDT and CDR2 YYEEEE. The CDR3 loop spans 16 amino acids. CDR3 protein: CASSARFWDGGDEQFF. CDR3 coding DNA: TGTGCCAGCAGCGCCCGCTTCTGGGACGGGGGCGATGAGCAGTTCTTC. Full variable domain (rest looked up from reference TRBV5-6 and TRBJ2-1): DAGVTQSPTHLIKTRGQQVTLRCSPKSGHDTVSWYQQALGQGPQFIFQYYEEEERQRGNFPDRFSGHQFPNYSSELNVNALLLGDSALYLCASSARFWDGGDEQFFGPGTRLTVL.

In this sample, this clone turned up once. The chain is built from TRBV16 and TRBJ2-2; D is ambiguous. V lost 4 bases, J lost 8 bases, and 14 bases lay in between. This CDR3 is built from 14 residues. In germline, CDR1 is KGHSY, CDR2 FQNENV. CDR3 residues: CASSLRLNAGELFF. The CDR3 nucleotides read TGTGCCAGCAGCCTCCGGCTAAACGCGGGGGAGCTGTTTTTT.

The V and J genes are TRBV30 and TRBJ1-5; no clear D gene. With 2 bases removed from V and 4 bases from J, the gap between germline ends came to 15 bases. The CDR3 loop spans 15 amino acids. Germline V gives CDR1 GTSNPN, CDR2 SVGIG (reference sequence). The CDR3 here is CAWSSYTLGNQPQHF. The CDR3 nucleotides are TGTGCCTGGAGTTCGTATACCCTTGGGAATCAGCCCCAGCATTTT.

For the CDR3, the DNA is TGTGCCAGCAGCCGCATCACGGGAGGGCCTAGCGAGCAGTACTTC. Protein sequence: CASSRITGGPSEQYF. This chain links TRBV7-9 with TRBJ2-7, with 8 bases lining up with TRBD2. V dropped 5 bases and J dropped 6; count of bases not matched to a gene: 12. The CDR3 is 15 amino acids. CDR1 is SEHNR and CDR2 is FQNEAQ in the germline V gene (reference sequence).

The genes are TRBV9 and TRBJ1-2; 10 bases are a match to TRBD1. The CDR3 length is 14 residues. V lost 4 bases to trimming and J lost 3 bases; unmatched junction nucleotides: 3. The germline V gene has CDR1 SGDLS and CDR2 YYNGEE. The CDR3 bases are TGTGCCAGCAGCCCCGGGACAGGGGACTATGGCTACACCTTC. Its protein product is CASSPGTGDYGYTF.

This clone was found once. This chain links TRBV7-2 with TRBJ1-1, with D unclear. Trimming pared 5 bases from V and 3 bases from J, leaving 16 bases between. CDR1 and CDR2 (germline): SGHTA, FQGNSA. This CDR3 spans 15 amino acids. The CDR3 nucleotides are TGTGCCAGCAGCCCCCGGGCCCGACGGGACACTGAAGCTTTCTTT. Translating gives CASSPRARRDTEAFF.

The chain has TRBV27 and TRBJ2-7, with 13 bases fitting TRBD2. The CDR3 length is 16 residues. With 5 bases clipped from V and 4 bases from J, the junction kept 8 bases outside the gene matches. In germline, CDR1 is MNHEY, CDR2 SMNVEV (reference sequence). CDR3: CASSLHSGLAGYEQYF. CDR3 bases: TGTGCCAGCAGTCTCCACTCGGGACTAGCGGGATACGAGCAGTACTTC.

This clone was seen a single time. The V call is TRBV6-5, the J call TRBJ1-5; D is ambiguous. This CDR3 spans 14 amino acids. Germline V gene sequence: CDR1 MNHEY, CDR2 SVGAGI. Trimming took 4 bases from V and 0 from J, leaving 7 bases between them. The CDR3 nucleotides read TGTGCCAGCAGTTCATTCAGTAGCAATCAGCCCCAGCATTTT. Protein: CASSSFSSNQPQHF.

In this sample, this clone turned up once. The chain links TRBV3-1 (or the pseudogene TRBV3-2) to TRBJ2-7; D not certain. V dropped 1 base and J dropped 2 bases, with 15 bases sitting between them. Germline assignment: CDR1 LGHDT and CDR2 YNNKEL (reference sequence). The CDR3 sequence is 16 residues long. CDR3 DNA: TGTGCCAGCAGCCAAGGGTATAGGGTCGGAACCTACGAGCAGTACTTC. Translated: CASSQGYRVGTYEQYF.

This chain uses TRBV29-1 with TRBJ1-4; no clear D gene. V lost 6 bases to trimming and J lost 2 bases, with 7 bases between them. The CDR3 loop spans 12 amino acids. CDR1 and CDR2 from the germline V gene are SQVTM and ANQGSEA. The CDR3, as DNA: TGCAGCGTCCAGGCCACTAATGAAAAACTGTTTTTT. Translating it yields CSVQATNEKLFF.

This chain joins TRBV14 and TRBJ2-1; 8 bases agree with TRBD2. CDR1 is SGHDN and CDR2 is FVKESK in the germline V gene. This CDR3 comprises 16 residues. V shed 6 bases and J 4 bases; nucleotides not matched to a gene: 11. Written as DNA, the CDR3 is TGTGCCAGCAGTCTAATTGGACTAGCAGCTTACAATGAGCAGTTCTTC. Translation: CASSLIGLAAYNEQFF.

This clone was seen a few times. The J gene is TRBJ1-1, the V gene TRBV28; D possibly corresponds to TRBD1 (6 bases). Germline CDR1 is MDHEN and CDR2 is SYDVKM. This CDR3 has 14 residues. V shed 6 bases and J shed 6 bases, with 17 bases lying between them. The CDR3 nucleotides are TGTGCCAGCAGCAAGACAGGCGAAGGCGCTGAAGCTTTCTTT. Protein sequence: CASSKTGEGAEAFF.

The chain carries TRBV3-1 (or the pseudogene TRBV3-2) and TRBJ1-6; no clear D. Germline V gene lookup returns CDR1 LGHDT and CDR2 YNNKEL (reference sequence). The CDR3 totals 13 residues. V was shortened by 0 bases and J by 13 bases, with 10 bases between the two germline ends. CDR3 protein: CASSQDLRSPLHF. The CDR3 nucleotides are TGTGCCAGCAGCCAAGACCTCCGTTCCCCCCTCCACTTT.

This rearrangement joins TRBV3-1 (or the pseudogene TRBV3-2) to TRBJ1-5; no clear D gene. Trimming stripped 4 bases from V and 4 bases from J, with 8 bases between. There are 13 residues in the CDR3. Germline V gene data show CDR1 as LGHDT and CDR2 as YNNKEL (reference sequence). CDR3 protein: CASSPGRNQPQHF. In DNA, the CDR3 is TGTGCCAGCAGCCCAGGAAGAAATCAGCCCCAGCATTTT.

The CDR3 bases are TGTGCCAGCAGTGAAGACGGGAGGTTCACAGATACGCAGTATTTT. Protein product: CASSEDGRFTDTQYF. The V and J genes are TRBV2 and TRBJ2-3; 7 bases fit TRBD2. Germline CDR1 and CDR2: SNHLY and FYNNEI. CDR3 length equals 15 residues. Trimming cost V 1 base and J 2 bases; bases outside gene matches: 3. Filled out from reference TRBV2 and TRBJ2-3, the complete variable domain reads EPEVTQTPSHQVTQMGQEVILRCVPISNHLYFYWYRQILGQKVEFLVSFYNNEISEKSEIFDDQFSVERPDGSNFTLKIRSTKLEDSAMYFCASSEDGRFTDTQYFGPGTRLTVL.

The chain combines TRBV25-1 with TRBJ2-5; possible D gene TRBD2, 7 bases. Germline V gene sequence: CDR1 MGHDK, CDR2 SYGVNS. V was trimmed by 5 bases and J by 5 bases, leaving 18 bases between them. There are 15 residues in the CDR3. The CDR3 region is CASSQSQGGEETQYF. CDR3 DNA sequence: TGTGCCAGCAGTCAGTCACAGGGAGGGGAGGAGACCCAGTACTTC.

This clone was seen a single time. The genes are TRBV19 and TRBJ2-1, with a tentative D call TRBD1 (6 bases). CDR1 and CDR2 (germline): LNHDA, SQIVND (reference sequence). The CDR3 spans 13 residues. V was pared by 3 bases and J by 8 bases, with 11 bases between. CDR3 nucleotides: TGTGCCAGTAGTATCGCCAGGGGTGATGAGCAGTTCTTC. Amino acids: CASSIARGDEQFF. Drawing the rest from reference TRBV19 and TRBJ2-1, the complete variable domain is DGGITQSPKYLFRKEGQNVTLSCEQNLNHDAMYWYRQDPGQGLRLIYYSQIVNDFQKGDIAEGYSVSREKKESFPLTVTSAQKNPTAFYLCASSIARGDEQFFGPGTRLTVL.

The chain employs TRBV19 and TRBJ1-4; D not resolved. Germline-derived CDR1 and CDR2 are LNHDA and SQIVND (reference sequence). The CDR3 runs 15 residues. With 1 base removed from V and 0 bases from J, the gap between germline ends came to 6 bases. CDR3 DNA: TGTGCCAGTAGTATAGGAGTTGCAACTAATGAAAAACTGTTTTTT. It encodes CASSIGVATNEKLFF. The variable domain in full, completed from reference TRBV19 and TRBJ1-4, reads DGGITQSPKYLFRKEGQNVTLSCEQNLNHDAMYWYRQDPGQGLRLIYYSQIVNDFQKGDIAEGYSVSREKKESFPLTVTSAQKNPTAFYLCASSIGVATNEKLFFGSGTQLSVL.

This chain joins TRBV4-2 and TRBJ1-5; D gene unclear. V was trimmed by 1 base and J by 1 base, leaving 8 bases between them. Per the germline V gene, CDR1 is LGHNA and CDR2 is YNFKEQ. CDR3 size: 15 residues. The CDR3 region is CASSQVEKSNQPQHF. In DNA, the CDR3 is TGTGCCAGCAGCCAAGTGGAAAAGAGCAATCAGCCCCAGCATTTT.

This clone occurred once. V and J are TRBV28 and TRBJ1-2; no clear D gene. The ends were cut back, 1 base at V and 0 bases at J, with 9 bases in the middle. The CDR3 has 15 residues. The germline V gene has CDR1 MDHEN and CDR2 SYDVKM. CDR3 amino acids: CASSLSGGANYGYTF. CDR3 nucleotide sequence: TGTGCCAGCAGTTTATCAGGCGGGGCTAACTATGGCTACACCTTC.

V is TRBV7-9 and J is TRBJ2-1, with TRBD1 matching over 7 bases. The CDR3 runs 16 residues. Germline values: CDR1 SEHNR, CDR2 FQNEAQ (reference sequence). With V trimmed by 4 bases and J by 2 bases, 8 bases remained unmatched. The CDR3 DNA reads as TGTGCCAGCAGCTCCGGCAGACAGGGTGCCTACAATGAGCAGTTCTTC. Translated, it gives CASSSGRQGAYNEQFF.

This chain connects TRBV9 to TRBJ2-6; TRBD2 agrees at 10 bases. Trimming removed 4 bases from V and 1 base from J; junction bases left unmatched: 2. The CDR3 has 16 amino acids. The germline V gene encodes CDR1 SGDLS and CDR2 YYNGEE. The CDR3 is CASSTTSGSGANVLTF. The CDR3 DNA sequence: TGTGCCAGCAGCACGACTAGCGGGTCTGGGGCCAACGTCCTGACTTTC.

The V gene is TRBV6-5, the J gene TRBJ1-3, with D maybe TRBD1 (5 bases). Trimming left V 5 bases short and J 0 bases short, with 8 bases between. The CDR3 runs 14 residues. Looked up from germline, CDR1 is MNHEY and CDR2 is SVGAGI. CDR3 coding DNA: TGTGCCAGCAGTCGGGACTACTCTGGAAACACCATATATTTT. This translates into CASSRDYSGNTIYF.